This T cell receptor beta chain came from a study of T cell changes during pregnancy in multiple sclerosis. Data came from immunoSEQ multiplex PCR; TCRdb stores just in-frame clones and leaves some out. The table has roughly 17,000 clones, about 83% seen once. This sequence originates from a female donor with multiple sclerosis, enrolled in a pregnancy study. Sequencing used CD8+ T cells from peripheral blood mononuclear cells, obtained after pregnancy.

The CDR3 loop reads CASSLDRKGYEQYF. The DNA for the CDR3 is TGCGCCAGCAGCTTGGACAGGAAAGGCTACGAGCAGTACTTC. V gene TRBV5-1 combines with J gene TRBJ2-7; weak D call: TRBD1 (5 bases). Germline V CDR1 and CDR2: SGHRS, YFSETQ. Deletions cut 0 bases from V and 3 bases from J, with 10 bases between. The CDR3 consists of 14 residues.